The 3 T cell receptor beta chains below all came from one sample that was sequenced in a study of T cell clusters in autoimmune cytopenias. Multiplex touch-down PCR amplified TRB using TRB-A and TRB-B pools in one tube. TCRdb re-called the multiplex PCR reads and catalogs CDR3 proteins one per entry, DNA excluded. The table lists several thousand distinct CDR3 sequences, with around 23% in the top ten. TRB was amplified from 250 ng of peripheral blood genomic DNA per sample. The specimen sequenced was peripheral blood. These receptors were taken from a human donor with an autoimmune cytopenia or autoimmune hepatitis (not recorded which).

V gene TRBV18 combines with J gene TRBJ2-1; with no DNA, the TCRdb D assignment of TRBD1 cannot be verified. The CDR3 spans 15 residues. In germline, CDR1 is KGHSH, CDR2 LQKENI. CDR3 protein: CASSPMGRAMNEQFF.

The chain is built from TRBV18 and TRBJ2-2; the TRBD2 assignment by TCRdb is unverifiable without DNA. The CDR3 is 16 residues long. Per germline, CDR1 KGHSH and CDR2 LQKENI. CDR3 sequence reads: CASSPGTSGNTGELFF. Based on the CDR3 plus reference TRBV18 and TRBJ2-2, the full variable domain is NAGVMQNPRHLVRRRGQEARLRCSPMKGHSHVYWYRQLPEEGLKFMVYLQKENIIDESGMPKERFSAEFPKEGPSILRIQQVVRGDSAAYFCASSPGTSGNTGELFFGEGSRLTVL.

The chain is built from TRBV6-6 and TRBJ1-1; the D call from TCRdb, TRBD1, cannot be confirmed without DNA. The CDR3 is 13 residues long. CDR1 is MNHNY, CDR2 SVGAGI, per germline (reference sequence). The CDR3 sequence: CASSYGGNTEAFF.